This T cell receptor (beta chain) was profiled in a study of blood T cell repertoires in COVID-19. Study-wide context: The United States, Italy and Spain were the sources of the acute and convalescent COVID-19 samples. From T cells, B-cell-depleted T cells, or PBMCs came the material, which was cDNA or gDNA.

Original analysis: Reference gene primer amplification in the assay estimated nucleated cell counts. Using immunoSEQ multiplex PCR, the repertoire was profiled, and TCRdb retains in-frame clones only, with some absent. That table is the source of V, J and clone size, and D and trimming were worked out from the DNA. The table shows 100,000 to 150,000 clones, with 70% to 75% occurring only once. Germline values: CDR1 MDHEN, CDR2 SYDVKM. This CDR3 has 13 amino acids. Losses at the gene ends were 7 bases for V and 2 bases for J; bases not matched to a gene: 4. This receptor was taken from an elderly man with COVID-19, enrolled during active disease. The chain carries TRBV28 and TRBJ1-1, with 7 positions matching TRBD1. Sequences were obtained from peripheral blood. The CDR3: CASIGTDNTEAFF. Written as DNA, the CDR3 is TGTGCCAGCATTGGGACAGACAACACTGAAGCTTTCTTT. The full variable domain, with the rest looked up from reference TRBV28 and TRBJ1-1, is DVKVTQSSRYLVKRTGEKVFLECVQDMDHENMFWYRQDPGLGLRLIYFSYDVKMKEKGDIPEGYSVSREKKERFSLILESASTNQTSMYLCASIGTDNTEAFFGQGTRLTVV.